This entry concerns a single TCR beta chain. Its target is not known. The source of the sample is a study of cytomegalovirus exposure and HLA in healthy donors. Study-level findings and limits: In vitro confirmation showed three CMV-associated chains to be CMV antigen specific. Most TCRs appeared rarely, but some public TCRs recurred in many donors.

Assay used: immunoSEQ multiplex PCR; TCRdb lists only in-frame clones, some missing. The sample includes 150,000 to 160,000 clones, just over 85% seen only once; the top ten take less than 2.5%. The CDR3 covers 15 residues. V was pared by 4 bases and J by 4 bases, with 14 bases between. Germline lookup yields CDR1 KGHSH and CDR2 LQKENI. This clonotype was sampled from a human donor in good health. Sample: PBMCs. The J gene is TRBJ2-1, the V gene TRBV18; tentative D call: TRBD1 (5 bases). CDR3 loop: CASSQRTRTYNEQFF. DNA of the CDR3: TGTGCCAGCTCACAACGGACACGAACATACAATGAGCAGTTCTTC.